Listed below are T cell receptor beta chains from one sample, sequenced in a study of blood T cell repertoires in COVID-19. Generated by immunoSEQ multiplex PCR, the TCRdb table keeps only in-frame clones and is missing some. The sample includes approximately 300,000 clones, 86% seen only once; the top ten take 1.5% to 2%. Sequencing was carried out using peripheral blood. These receptors came from a woman aged 50 to 65 with acute or convalescent COVID-19. Both conserved end residues are part of each CDR3. D genes are given only for firm matches. A row's size may be missing; if present it is once, few, many or a size class.

>NA|TRBD1|TRBV5-5|TRBJ2-7
TGTGCCAGCAGCTTGCAGGGGGTGCTCTCCTACGAGCAGTACTTC
CASSLQGVLSYEQYF
>NA|TRBD2|TRBV13|TRBJ2-3
TGTGCCAGCAGCTTAGGTTTACGGCAGTGGGGACTAGCGGCTCCCACAGATACGCAGTATTTT
CASSLGLRQWGLAAPTDTQYF
>once|NA|TRBV29-1|TRBJ2-4
TGCAGCGTTGGGCCAGAAACGAAAAACATTCAGTACTTC
CSVGPETKNIQYF
>NA|TRBD2|TRBV29-1|TRBJ2-3
TGCAGCGTTGTGGACAACCGGGGGGCAGATACGCAGTATTTT
CSVVDNRGADTQYF
>few|NA|TRBV12-3/TRBV12-4|TRBJ1-2
TGTGCCAGCAGTTCAGGGGTCTTGGGCTACACCTTC
CASSSGVLGYTF
>NA|NA|TRBV5-1|TRBJ2-1
TGCGCCAGCAGCTTGGAGGCCCGACAAACCTACAATGAGCAGTTCTTC
CASSLEARQTYNEQFF
>NA|NA|TRBV5-1|TRBJ2-2
TGCGCCAGCAGCTTGGAATTGGCAGGGAAAAGGTACACCGGGGAGCTGTTTTTT
CASSLELAGKRYTGELFF
>NA|NA|TRBV28|TRBJ1-4
TGTGCCAGCAGTTCGATAGGGAGAGAAAAACTGTTTTTT
CASSSIGREKLFF
>NA|NA|TRBV9|TRBJ2-7
TGTGCCAGCAGCGTAGTTTCTGACAGCAAGCAGTACTTC
CASSVVSDSKQYF
>few|NA|TRBV7-3|TRBJ2-2
TGTGCCAGCAGCTTACTCCAGGCCGGGGAGCTGTTTTTT
CASSLLQAGELFF
>few|TRBD2|TRBV28|TRBJ2-7
TGTGCCAGCAGTTTATCCGGGACTAGCTACGAGCAGTACTTC
CASSLSGTSYEQYF
>NA|TRBD1|TRBV5-1|TRBJ2-3
TGCGCCAGCAGCGCAGGAAAGACAGGGGTGGCAGATACGCAGTATTTT
CASSAGKTGVADTQYF
>NA|NA|TRBV6-2/TRBV6-3|TRBJ2-5
TGTGCCAGCAGTTACATTAGCGGTAGGGGAGAGACTCAAGAGACCCAGTACTTC
CASSYISGRGETQETQYF
>NA|NA|TRBV6-2/TRBV6-3|TRBJ2-7
TGTGCCAGCAGCTCTCCTATTACAGCCTACGAGCAGTACTTC
CASSSPITAYEQYF
>NA|NA|TRBV7-9|TRBJ2-5
TGTGCCAGCGCGCGTGGGCGACAAGAGACCCAGTACTTC
CASARGRQETQYF
>NA|TRBD2|TRBV9|TRBJ2-1
TGTGCCAGCAGCCCAAGGACTAGCGGGAGAGGCTATGAGCAGTTCTTC
CASSPRTSGRGYEQFF